This T cell receptor beta chain was sequenced for a study of a mutant IDH1 vaccine in newly diagnosed glioma. Study-wide context: Of treated patients, around 60% were men and about 38% women, averaging around 39 years.

TCRdb keeps only in-frame clones here, not all; method: immunoSEQ multiplex PCR. Of tens of thousands of clones listed, around 74% are singletons. Time point defined: baseline, week 1 (first vaccination visit). Documented treatment: pre-vaccination baseline after standard-of-care therapy. The sequences come from PBMCs, collected from a glioma patient treated with radiotherapy, temozolomide or both. The source of this sequence is a man aged 50 to 59 with glioma.

CDR3 sequence (DNA): TGTGCCAGCTCACCACCGGGGGAAGAAGAGACCCAGTACTTC. It encodes CASSPPGEEETQYF. The genes are TRBV18 and TRBJ2-5; D tentatively fits TRBD1 or TRBD2 (5 bases each). V was cut by 0 bases and J by 3 bases, with 8 bases left in between. This CDR3 spans 14 amino acids. CDR1 and CDR2 (germline): KGHSH, LQKENI.